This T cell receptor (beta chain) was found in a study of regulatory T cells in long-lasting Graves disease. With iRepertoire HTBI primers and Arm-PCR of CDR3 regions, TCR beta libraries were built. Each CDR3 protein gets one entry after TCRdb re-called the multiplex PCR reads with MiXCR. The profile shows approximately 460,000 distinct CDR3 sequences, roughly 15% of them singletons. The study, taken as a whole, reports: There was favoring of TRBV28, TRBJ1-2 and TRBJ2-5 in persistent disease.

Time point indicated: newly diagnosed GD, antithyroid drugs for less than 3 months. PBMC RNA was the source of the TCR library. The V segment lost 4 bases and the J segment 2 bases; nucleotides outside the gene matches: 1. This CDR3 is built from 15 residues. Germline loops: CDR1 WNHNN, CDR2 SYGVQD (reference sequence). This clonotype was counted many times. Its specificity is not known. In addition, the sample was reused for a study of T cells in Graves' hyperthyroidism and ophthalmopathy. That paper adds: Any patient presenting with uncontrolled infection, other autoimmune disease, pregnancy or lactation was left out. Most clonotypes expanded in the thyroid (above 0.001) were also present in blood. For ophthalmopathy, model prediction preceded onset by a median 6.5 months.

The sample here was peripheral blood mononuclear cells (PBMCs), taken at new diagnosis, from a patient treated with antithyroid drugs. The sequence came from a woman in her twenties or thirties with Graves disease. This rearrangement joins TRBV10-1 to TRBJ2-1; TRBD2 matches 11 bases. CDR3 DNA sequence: TGCGCCAGCAGTGGTAGCGGGAGGGCCTACAATGAGCAGTTCTTC. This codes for CASSGSGRAYNEQFF.